This T cell receptor beta chain was identified in a study of identical twins. Study-wide findings and caveats: Beta out-of-frame twin sharing showed a weaker excess.

CDR1 and CDR2 (germline): MNHEY, SVGAGI. The CDR3 extends over 18 amino acids. Trimming removed 2 bases from V and 3 bases from J; junction bases left unmatched: 14. For this clonotype: What it recognizes is unknown.

Template switching added a universal primer site, and cDNA bore unique molecular identifiers. A single record per CDR3 protein comes from TCRdb applying MiXCR to the 5' RACE reads. The top ten hold roughly 3.7% of the sample, which has 250,000 or so distinct CDR3 sequences, around 6.6% seen once. This sample was shared with a second study, whose subject was yellow fever vaccine responses in identical twins.

This chain joins TRBV6-5 and TRBJ1-1, with 8 bases that match TRBD1. Sequences were obtained from memory (CD45RO+) T cells sorted from blood. This sequence was found in a young woman in good health. The CDR3 region has the DNA TGTGCCAGCAGTTACGACAGCCTCACCAGGGGGCTGGACACTGAAGCTTTCTTT. This sequence encodes CASSYDSLTRGLDTEAFF.